A single sample is the source of the 19 T cell receptor beta chains below, sequenced in a study of blood T cell repertoires in COVID-19. Generated by immunoSEQ multiplex PCR, the TCRdb table keeps only in-frame clones and is missing some. The profile covers around 270,000 clones, with around nine tenths appearing a single time and 3.1% taken by the ten largest. The sample consisted of PBMCs or T cells enriched from blood (not recorded which). These receptors all come from a woman aged 40 to 50 who had been exposed to COVID-19.

This chain connects TRBV9 to TRBJ1-5; the D is unclear. Germline V CDR1 and CDR2: SGDLS, YYNGEE. The CDR3 runs 13 residues. V gave up 0 bases and J gave up 4 bases, with 5 bases separating them. The CDR3 loop is CASSVAPNQPQHF. As DNA, the CDR3 is TGTGCCAGCAGCGTAGCCCCTAATCAGCCCCAGCATTTT.

V is TRBV7-8 and J is TRBJ1-1; the match to TRBD1 covers 7 bases. Germline-derived CDR1 and CDR2 are SGHVS and FQNEAQ. V lost 1 base, J lost 6 bases, and 8 bases stayed unmatched. The CDR3 is 15 residues long. CDR3 bases: TGTGCCAGCAGCTTAGGACAGGGATTTTTGCCTGAAGCTTTCTTT. Translation gives CASSLGQGFLPEAFF.

The chain joins TRBV19 to TRBJ1-4; unclear D gene. V was cut by 5 bases and J by 2 bases, with 12 bases left in between. This CDR3 comprises 15 residues. In germline, CDR1 is LNHDA, CDR2 SQIVND (reference sequence). CDR3 sequence (DNA): TGTGCCAGTAGTCCTCAGGATTTGACTAATGAAAAACTGTTTTTT. Amino acids: CASSPQDLTNEKLFF.

This chain connects TRBV29-1 to TRBJ2-3; 7 bases are shared with TRBD2. The CDR3 length is 15 residues. V was pared by 6 bases and J by 4 bases, with 13 bases of the junction left unmatched. Germline V gene data show CDR1 as SQVTM and CDR2 as ANQGSEA. CDR3 protein: CSVGGTFPPPDTQYF. For the CDR3, the DNA is TGCAGCGTGGGAGGGACCTTCCCCCCGCCAGATACGCAGTATTTT.

This chain links TRBV11-3 with TRBJ1-2; 7 nucleotides match TRBD1. V was clipped by 10 bases and J by 4 bases; unmatched bases: 3. The CDR3 is made up of 11 amino acids. CDR1 is SGHNT and CDR2 is YENEEA in the germline V gene. CDR3 residues: CATRDSYGYTF. The CDR3 DNA reads TGTGCCACACGGGACAGCTATGGCTACACCTTC.

As for this clone: One end of the junction does not line up with germline, which may come from a read error. The CDR3: CASSSNVWAQFF. The CDR3 nucleotides are TGTGCCAGCAGCTCTAACGTATGGGCGCAGTTCTTC. This chain links TRBV5-1 with TRBJ2-1, with D unclear. The CDR3 sequence is 12 residues long. CDR1 is SGHRS, CDR2 YFSETQ, per germline.

The chain combines TRBV28 with TRBJ1-2; 7 bases match TRBD1. J was trimmed by 4 bases and V by 8 bases; bases with no gene match: 10. The CDR3 sequence is 14 residues long. Germline V gives CDR1 MDHEN, CDR2 SYDVKM. The CDR3 sequence: CASLRQGGFYGYTF. The CDR3 DNA follows: TGTGCCAGCCTTAGACAGGGAGGCTTCTATGGCTACACCTTC.

The gene calls are TRBV28 and TRBJ1-6, with 7 bases fitting TRBD1. CDR3 length: 13 residues. J gave up 9 bases and V 6 bases, and 5 bases lay outside the gene matches. Germline V gene lookup returns CDR1 MDHEN and CDR2 SYDVKM. The CDR3 is CASRPQGSSPLHF. The CDR3 coding sequence is TGTGCCAGCAGGCCACAGGGGAGTTCACCCCTCCACTTT.

This clone was detected only once. The chain joins TRBV7-6 to TRBJ2-2, with a possible D match to TRBD2 (5 bases). The CDR3 has 14 amino acids. Trimming took 1 base from V and 5 from J, leaving 8 bases between them. CDR1 is SGHVS and CDR2 is FNYEAQ in the germline V gene. CDR3 sequence: CASSLGSGTGELFF. CDR3 bases: TGTGCCAGCAGCTTAGGGTCGGGGACCGGGGAGCTGTTTTTT. The variable domain in full, completed from reference TRBV7-6 and TRBJ2-2, reads GAGVSQSPRYKVTKRGQDVALRCDPISGHVSLYWYRQALGQGPEFLTYFNYEAQQDKSGLPNDRFSAERPEGSISTLTIQRTEQRDSAMYRCASSLGSGTGELFFGEGSRLTVL.

This clone appeared a single time. The chain carries TRBV18 and TRBJ2-1; TRBD2 might be the D (6 bases). Trimming took off 3 bases at V and 7 bases at J, with 19 bases between the two ends. The V gene's germline CDR1 is KGHSH and CDR2 LQKENI. There are 16 residues in the CDR3. The CDR3 loop is CASSPGGRDSLNEQFF. The CDR3 DNA sequence: TGTGCCAGCTCACCTGGTGGGCGGGACTCCCTTAATGAGCAGTTCTTC. Full variable domain (missing parts from reference TRBV18 and TRBJ2-1): NAGVMQNPRHLVRRRGQEARLRCSPMKGHSHVYWYRQLPEEGLKFMVYLQKENIIDESGMPKERFSAEFPKEGPSILRIQQVVRGDSAAYFCASSPGGRDSLNEQFFGPGTRLTVL.

This rearrangement joins TRBV29-1 to TRBJ1-2; TRBD1 agrees at 12 bases. Germline-derived CDR1 and CDR2 are SQVTM and ANQGSEA. The CDR3 is 14 residues long. Trimming cost V 2 bases and J 7 bases; bases outside gene matches: 5. The CDR3 loop reads CSVEKGQGAGGYTF. Written as DNA, the CDR3 is TGCAGCGTTGAAAAGGGACAGGGGGCAGGTGGCTACACCTTC.

The gene calls are TRBV7-8 and TRBJ1-6; a weak D match, TRBD1 (6 bases). Germline V gene data show CDR1 as SGHVS and CDR2 as FQNEAQ. The CDR3 extends over 19 amino acids. V lost 4 bases and J lost 3, with 22 bases in between. CDR3 bases: TGTGCCAGCAGCTCCCACAGGGCGACTCCACCGTACTATAATTCACCCCTCCACTTT. This translates into CASSSHRATPPYYNSPLHF.

The chain employs TRBV11-3 and TRBJ2-1, with a weak D call TRBD2 (6 bases). The germline CDR1 and CDR2 sequences are SGHNT and YENEEA. With 5 bases removed from V and 7 bases from J, the gap between germline ends came to 24 bases. CDR3 length: 17 residues. This chain's CDR3 is CASSTRGFGNRGNEQFF. DNA of the CDR3: TGTGCCAGCAGCACCCGGGGGTTCGGCAACCGCGGGAATGAGCAGTTCTTC.

This clone was recorded once. The chain has TRBV6-6 and TRBJ1-1, with 8 bases aligning to TRBD1. Trimming took 5 bases from V and 6 from J; bases not matched to a gene: 11. CDR3 size: 15 residues. Germline V CDR1 and CDR2: MNHNY, SVGAGI (reference sequence). The chain's CDR3 is CASSIGQGLSSEAFF. The CDR3 bases are TGTGCCAGCAGTATTGGACAGGGTCTTAGTTCTGAAGCTTTCTTT.

This rearrangement joins TRBV7-8 to TRBJ1-6, with 9 bases identical to TRBD1. Trimming cost V 5 bases and J 8 bases; bases outside gene matches: 7. The CDR3 spans 15 residues. Germline V gives CDR1 SGHVS, CDR2 FQNEAQ. The DNA of the CDR3 is TGTGCCAGCAGCCGTCTGGACAGGGGAGATTCACCCCTCCACTTT. Amino acid sequence: CASSRLDRGDSPLHF.

The table lists this clone with a count of one. This chain uses TRBV13 with TRBJ1-5; a weak D match, TRBD1 (5 bases). CDR3 size: 16 residues. V lost 5 bases and J lost 6, with 20 bases in between. Germline-derived CDR1 and CDR2 are PRHDT and FYEKMQ (reference sequence). CDR3 in amino acids: CASSLRTSRQSQPQHF. In DNA, the CDR3 is TGTGCCAGCAGCCTCAGGACGTCCCGACAGAGTCAGCCCCAGCATTTT.

This clone has more than one count but fewer than ten. The chain has TRBV12-3 or TRBV12-4 and TRBJ1-1; possible D gene TRBD1, 5 bases. The V gene lost 5 bases and the J gene lost 10 bases, with 17 bases spanning the gap. The CDR3 contains 13 residues. CDR3 sequence (DNA): TGTGCCAGCAGTCCCTCAGGGAACGTCGGAGCTTTCTTT. Its translation is CASSPSGNVGAFF.

About this clone: An end of the junction differs from the germline gene, which may be a read error. The chain recombines TRBV7-7 with TRBJ2-2; 7 bases match TRBD1. CDR1 and CDR2 from the germline V gene are SSHAT and FNYEAQ (reference sequence). The CDR3 loop spans 16 amino acids. The DNA for the CDR3 is TGTGCTAGCAGCACCCCGACAGGGTCGAGCACCGGGGAGCTGTTTTTT. It is translated as CASSTPTGSSTGELFF.

This chain connects TRBV7-3 to TRBJ2-5; D call uncertain. The CDR3 length is 13 residues. V was trimmed by 1 base and J by 4 bases, leaving 7 bases between them. The germline V gene encodes CDR1 SGHTA and CDR2 FQGTGA. CDR3 sequence: CASSLNAAETQYF. CDR3 DNA sequence: TGTGCCAGCAGCTTAAACGCGGCAGAGACCCAGTACTTC.